This passage covers 29 T cell receptor beta chains from one sample sequenced in a study of blood T cells in healthy people across ages. Together with a sample-barcoded 5' primer, a J-beta primer mix was included in a second PCR lasting roughly 6 to 12 cycles. TCRdb independently ran MiXCR on the 5' RACE reads; one entry per CDR3 protein. The sample records approximately 1.5 million distinct CDR3 sequences, 30% to 35% being singletons. Sequences were obtained from blood. These receptors came from a woman in her twenties or thirties in good health.

The table lists this clonotype with a count of one. V and J are TRBV25-1 and TRBJ2-7; 8 bases are shared with TRBD2. This CDR3 has 16 residues. CDR1 MGHDK and CDR2 SYGVNS come from the germline V gene. After removal of 6 bases from V and 2 bases from J, the junction contained 12 bases not matched to a gene. The CDR3 nucleotides read TGTGCCAGCAGCCTAACGGGAGGGCAGCTTACCTACGAGCAGTACTTC. Translating it yields CASSLTGGQLTYEQYF.

The gene calls are TRBV27 and TRBJ1-6; the D gene is possibly TRBD1 (5 bases). CDR1 MNHEY and CDR2 SMNVEV come from the germline V gene (reference sequence). This CDR3 is built from 16 residues. Deletions cut 0 bases from V and 4 bases from J, with 10 bases between. The CDR3 reads CASSLSGQAYNSPLHF. CDR3 in DNA: TGTGCCAGCAGTTTATCGGGGCAGGCATATAATTCACCCCTCCACTTT.

The V and J genes are TRBV23-1 and TRBJ2-4, with 7 bases fitting TRBD1. TRBV23-1 belongs to the ORF category, with a function that is uncertain. The V and J ends lost 2 bases and 6 bases, in that order; junction bases with no gene match: 10. This CDR3 comprises 16 residues. This chain's CDR3 is CASSQARDRQLNIQYF. The CDR3 DNA reads TGCGCCAGCAGTCAAGCCCGGGACAGACAATTAAACATTCAGTACTTC.

Regarding this clonotype: The germline gene is not matched at one end of the junction; a read error may be the cause. This chain uses TRBV10-3 with TRBJ2-7, with 8 bases identical to TRBD1. With the DNA end fitting TRBJ2-5 better, the J assignment may be wrong. Looked up from germline, CDR1 is ENHRY and CDR2 is SYGVKD. This CDR3 spans 12 amino acids. The CDR3 nucleotides are TGCGCCAGGGGGCCCTCGGGGGAGACCCAGTACTTC. It specifies CARGPSGETQYF.

This clonotype appeared a few times. This rearrangement joins TRBV5-1 to TRBJ2-7, with D perhaps assigned TRBD1 or TRBD2 (5 bases each). Germline V gives CDR1 SGHRS, CDR2 YFSETQ. Trimming left V 3 bases short and J 2 bases short, with 18 bases between. The CDR3 covers 16 residues. CDR3 loop: CASSSPGTGPTYEQYF. The CDR3 DNA reads TGCGCCAGCAGCTCCCCGGGGACGGGACCAACCTACGAGCAGTACTTC.

In the case of this clonotype: One end of the junction varies from germline; a read error may be responsible. The genes are TRBV7-8 and TRBJ2-1; possibly TRBD1 for D (6 bases). Germline values: CDR1 SGHVS, CDR2 FQNEAQ. The CDR3 is 14 residues long. This CDR3 reads CASSLGTTYNGQFF. In DNA form, the CDR3 reads TGTGCCAGCAGCCTCGGGACAACTTACAATGGGCAGTTCTTC.

The chain links TRBV20-1 to TRBJ2-1; TRBD2 might be the D (6 bases). CDR1 is DFQATT and CDR2 is SNEGSKA in the germline V gene (reference sequence). The length of the CDR3 is 16 residues. Trimming removed 3 bases from V and 0 bases from J, with 15 bases in between. The CDR3 reads CSARGSSENSYNEQFF. The CDR3 DNA is TGCAGTGCTAGGGGTTCTAGCGAAAACTCCTACAATGAGCAGTTCTTC.

In its sample, this clonotype was seen many times. This rearrangement joins TRBV5-1 to TRBJ2-1; D is possibly TRBD2 (5 bases). This CDR3 spans 13 amino acids. The germline gives CDR1 SGHRS, CDR2 YFSETQ. V gave up 2 bases and J gave up 6 bases, with 9 bases separating them. The CDR3 DNA reads TGCGCCAGCAGCTTATCCGGGGTCAATGAGCAGTTCTTC. Translation gives CASSLSGVNEQFF.

J is TRBJ2-2 and V is TRBV20-1, with 8 bases that match TRBD2. The CDR3 runs to 14 residues. J gave up 3 bases and V 3 bases, and 3 bases lay outside the gene matches. CDR1 is DFQATT, CDR2 SNEGSKA, per germline (reference sequence). The CDR3 spells CSASGRADTGELFF. In DNA form, the CDR3 reads TGCAGTGCTAGCGGGAGGGCCGACACCGGGGAGCTGTTTTTT.

As to this clonotype: This may be a read error: a much more frequent sequence differs by one nucleotide. J is TRBJ2-1 and V is TRBV7-2, with TRBD2 matching 11 bases. CDR3 length equals 15 residues. Germline lookup yields CDR1 SGHTA and CDR2 FQGNSA. The CDR3 loop reads CVSSRGLAEYNEQFF. The CDR3 DNA is TGTGTCAGCAGCAGGGGACTAGCGGAGTACAATGAGCAGTTCTTC.

In this sample, this clonotype turned up a few times. This chain links TRBV2 with TRBJ1-2; maybe TRBD1 (6 bases). The germline V and J ends were trimmed by 3 bases and 0 bases, with 11 bases remaining between them. CDR3 length: 15 residues. Germline CDR1 is SNHLY and CDR2 is FYNNEI. The chain's CDR3 is CASSDWRGSNYGYTF. Here the CDR3 DNA reads TGTGCCAGCAGTGATTGGAGGGGGTCTAACTATGGCTACACCTTC.

The chain employs TRBV27 and TRBJ2-4; D remains unclear. V was clipped by 6 bases and J by 1 base, with 13 bases between them. The CDR3 loop spans 15 amino acids. Germline CDR1 and CDR2: MNHEY and SMNVEV (reference sequence). DNA of the CDR3: TGTGCCAGCAGCGTCGGGCAGGTGGCCAAAAACATTCAGTACTTC. Translating it yields CASSVGQVAKNIQYF.

The V call is TRBV5-1, the J call TRBJ2-5; perhaps D is TRBD1 or TRBD2 (5 bases each). Germline V gene data show CDR1 as SGHRS and CDR2 as YFSETQ. V was pared by 3 bases and J by 2 bases, with 14 bases between. The CDR3 length is 15 residues. The CDR3 nucleotides are TGCGCCAGCAGCTCCACCCCGGGGCCACAAGAGACCCAGTACTTC. Translated: CASSSTPGPQETQYF.

The chain employs TRBV5-1 and TRBJ2-3; possible D gene TRBD1, 6 bases. Germline-derived CDR1 and CDR2 are SGHRS and YFSETQ. The CDR3 runs 18 residues. With 4 bases removed from V and 1 base from J, the gap between germline ends came to 22 bases. The CDR3 here is CASSEGPQGAVGTDTQYF. The CDR3 DNA reads as TGCGCCAGCAGCGAGGGGCCACAGGGTGCTGTCGGCACAGATACGCAGTATTTT.

A word on this clonotype: This CDR3 fails to terminate in the conserved phenylalanine or tryptophan, so it likely reflects a read error. V and J are TRBV9 and TRBJ2-5, with no clear D. V shed 0 bases and J shed 5 bases, with 14 bases lying between them. This CDR3 is 15 amino acids long. Per the germline V gene, CDR1 is SGDLS and CDR2 is YYNGEE. Here the CDR3 reads CASSVASSARETQYL. CDR3 nucleotides: TGTGCCAGCAGCGTAGCGAGTTCGGCGAGGGAGACCCAGTACCTC.

In nucleotides, the CDR3 is TGTGCCAGCAGTTCCCGCTTCGGGGGCAGCTCCTACAATGAGCAGTACTTC. This encodes CASSSRFGGSSYNEQYF. The chain couples TRBV28 to TRBJ2-1, with D possibly being TRBD1 or TRBD2 (6 bases each). The DNA end is a closer match to TRBJ2-7, so the J assignment may be wrong. Germline V lookup: CDR1 MDHEN, CDR2 SYDVKM. This CDR3 contains 17 residues.

Concerning this clonotype: This CDR3 fails to terminate in the conserved phenylalanine or tryptophan, so it likely reflects a read error. J is TRBJ2-7 and V is TRBV4-1, with D perhaps matching TRBD2 (5 bases). Per the germline V gene, CDR1 is MGHRA and CDR2 is YSYEKL. Trimming stripped 0 bases from V and 0 bases from J, with 12 bases between. The CDR3 extends over 16 amino acids. The CDR3 DNA sequence: TGCGCCAGCAGCCAAGAAGCGGCGAGCGGCTCCTACGAGCAGTACTGC. The encoded protein is CASSQEAASGSYEQYC.

The chain recombines TRBV11-2 with TRBJ2-1; maybe TRBD2 (6 bases). The germline V gene has CDR1 SGHAT and CDR2 FQNNGV. The CDR3 totals 17 residues. Trimming left V 0 bases short and J 0 bases short, with 12 bases between. The CDR3 reads CASSLDIAALSYNEQFF. In DNA, the CDR3 is TGTGCCAGCAGCTTAGATATAGCGGCTCTCTCCTACAATGAGCAGTTCTTC.

The rearrangement joins TRBV30 to TRBJ2-4, with 12 bases fitting TRBD1. The J call could be wrong; TRBJ2-7 is a better fit for the DNA end. CDR3 length: 15 amino acids. Germline CDR1 and CDR2: GTSNPN and SVGIG (reference sequence). CDR3 amino acids: CAWSTGQGATYEQYF. In DNA, the CDR3 is TGTGCCTGGAGTACGGGACAGGGGGCGACCTACGAGCAGTACTTC.

Notes on this clonotype: The junction departs from the called germline gene at one end, perhaps through a read error. V is TRBV20-1 and J is TRBJ2-5; unclear D gene. The CDR3 spans 11 residues. Germline V CDR1 and CDR2: DFQATT, SNEGSKA (reference sequence). CDR3 DNA: TGCAGTGCCAGAGAAAAAGAGACCCAGTACTTC. It yields the protein CSAREKETQYF.

With regard to this clonotype: Compared with germline, one end of the junction differs, possibly owing to a read error. This sequence joins TRBV5-6 and TRBJ2-3; D not certain. CDR1 is SGHDT, CDR2 YYEEEE, per germline. The CDR3 covers 15 residues. In DNA, the CDR3 is TGCGCCAGCAGCATCAGTTCTTCCCGCACAGATACGCAGTATTTT. Its translation: CASSISSSRTDTQYF.

About this clonotype: Possible read error: a much larger clone is one base away. The chain links TRBV30 to TRBJ2-7; D may be TRBD2 (5 bases). The CDR3 contains 13 residues. Trimming took off 6 bases at V and 2 bases at J, with 14 bases between the two ends. CDR1 GTSNPN and CDR2 SVGIG come from the germline V gene (reference sequence). CDR3 sequence: CACLREKAYEQYF. Written as DNA, the CDR3 is TGTGCCTGTCTACGGGAAAAGGCCTACGAGCAGTACTTC.

Only one count was recorded for this clonotype. One end of the junction is discordant with germline, which a read error may explain. The CDR3 coding sequence is TGCAACGTTGAGTCGGGACAGGGAGGGGATCAGCCCCAGCATTTT. This codes for CNVESGQGGDQPQHF. This rearrangement joins TRBV29-1 to TRBJ1-5, with 9 nucleotides matching TRBD1. This CDR3 has 15 amino acids. Germline V gene data show CDR1 as SQVTM and CDR2 as ANQGSEA.

V and J are TRBV6-1 and TRBJ2-3; unclear D gene. The V gene lost 1 base and the J gene lost 3 bases, with 5 bases spanning the gap. The CDR3 sequence is 13 residues long. Germline V gene sequence: CDR1 MNHNS, CDR2 SASEGT. The CDR3, as DNA: TGTGCCAGCAGTGAAGTCTATACAGATACGCAGTATTTT. Amino acid sequence: CASSEVYTDTQYF.

The chain is built from TRBV6-5 and TRBJ2-7; D may be TRBD2 (5 bases). The V and J ends lost 0 bases and 4 bases respectively, with 10 bases between them. In germline, CDR1 is MNHEY, CDR2 SVGAGI. The CDR3 sequence is 14 residues long. This CDR3 is CASSYSFGDYEQYF. The CDR3 DNA follows: TGTGCCAGCAGTTACTCTTTCGGGGATTACGAGCAGTACTTC.

The table lists this clonotype with a few counts. The chain couples TRBV20-1 to TRBJ2-1; D perhaps matches TRBD1 (6 bases). V was shortened by 6 bases and J by 0 bases, with 12 bases between the two germline ends. Germline CDR1 and CDR2: DFQATT and SNEGSKA (reference sequence). This CDR3 contains 14 residues. The CDR3: CSATGQSSYNEQFF. CDR3 nucleotides: TGCAGTGCCACCGGACAGAGCTCCTACAATGAGCAGTTCTTC.

The J gene is TRBJ2-5, the V gene TRBV28; 7 nucleotides align to TRBD2. Gene TRBJ2-7 matches the end of the DNA better, so the J call may be wrong. Germline values: CDR1 MDHEN, CDR2 SYDVKM. The CDR3 totals 14 residues. The DNA for the CDR3 is TGTGCCAGCAGTTTAGTGGGCGGGAGTCGCGAGCAGTACTTC. Translation: CASSLVGGSREQYF.

This clonotype appeared many times. The chain links TRBV29-1 to TRBJ2-1, with a weak D call TRBD2 (7 bases). The CDR3 spans 13 residues. V lost 3 bases and J lost 9, with 15 bases in between. Germline CDR1 SQVTM, CDR2 ANQGSEA. CDR3 nucleotide sequence: TGCAGCGTTGAGCCTCACGGGGGGCGTGAGCAGTTCTTC. It specifies CSVEPHGGREQFF.

This clonotype has more than one count but fewer than ten. CDR3 amino acids: CASSGGTTMKETQYF. In nucleotides, the CDR3 is TGTGCCAGCAGCGGCGGGACTACGATGAAAGAGACCCAGTACTTC. This chain links TRBV9 with TRBJ2-5, with TRBD2 matching over 7 bases. V was clipped by 3 bases and J by 3 bases; unmatched bases: 8. The CDR3 totals 15 residues. The V gene's germline CDR1 is SGDLS and CDR2 YYNGEE.